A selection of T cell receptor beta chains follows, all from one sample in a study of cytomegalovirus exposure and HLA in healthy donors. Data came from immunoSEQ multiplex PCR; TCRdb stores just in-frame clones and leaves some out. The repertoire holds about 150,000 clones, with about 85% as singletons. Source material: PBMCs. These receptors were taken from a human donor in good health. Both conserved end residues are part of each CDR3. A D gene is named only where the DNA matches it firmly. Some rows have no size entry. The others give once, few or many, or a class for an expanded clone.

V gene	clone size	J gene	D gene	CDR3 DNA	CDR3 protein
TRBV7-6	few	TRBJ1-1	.	TGTGCCAGCAGCCCGGGACTGGACACTGAAGCTTTCTTT	CASSPGLDTEAFF
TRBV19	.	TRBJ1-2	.	TGTGCCAGTAGAAACAGGGCTAACTATGGCTACACCTTC	CASRNRANYGYTF
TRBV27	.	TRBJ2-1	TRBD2	TGTGCCAGCAGTCGTTTCGCGGGGGGTTACAATGAGCAGTTCTTC	CASSRFAGGYNEQFF
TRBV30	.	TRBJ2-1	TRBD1	TGTGCCTGGAGTGGGACAGGGCCTTACAATGAGCAGTTCTTC	CAWSGTGPYNEQFF
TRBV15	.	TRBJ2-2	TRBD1	TGTGCCACCAGCAGATTCACAGGGGGAACCGGGGAGCTGTTTTTT	CATSRFTGGTGELFF
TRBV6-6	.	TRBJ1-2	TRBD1	TGTGCCAGCAGTTACCGGGACAGGGGATGGGGCTACACCTTC	CASSYRDRGWGYTF
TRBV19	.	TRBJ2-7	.	TGTGCCAGTAGTACCAACGGGTACGAGCAGTACTTC	CASSTNGYEQYF
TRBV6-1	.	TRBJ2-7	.	TGTGCCAGCAGTGAAGAGGGGGCGGGAGGCTACGAGCAGTACTTC	CASSEEGAGGYEQYF
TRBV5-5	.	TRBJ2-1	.	TGTGCCAGTTTCCTCCCTCTTGAGAACAATGAGCAGTTCTTC	CASFLPLENNEQFF
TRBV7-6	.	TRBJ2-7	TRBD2	TGTGCCAGCAGCTTAGAGCGGGGGGCTTACGAGCAGTACTTC	CASSLERGAYEQYF
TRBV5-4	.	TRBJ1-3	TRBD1	TGTGCCAGCAGCGAGGACAGGGGGCCTGGAAACACCATATATTTT	CASSEDRGPGNTIYF
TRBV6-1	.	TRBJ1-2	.	TGTGCCAGCAGTGATTCGGCCGTCAGCGGCTATGGCTACCCCTTC	CASSDSAVSGYGYPF